The clone carrying this T cell receptor (beta chain) showed up just a few times. There are 14 residues in the CDR3. Germline values: CDR1 SGHAT, CDR2 FQNNGV. The V gene lost 3 bases and the J gene lost 2 bases, with 8 bases spanning the gap. TCRdb re-derived calls from the RT-PCR reads in MiXCR, one entry per CDR3 protein. Among hundreds of thousands of distinct CDR3 sequences listed, approximately 15% were seen once. This chain links TRBV11-2 with TRBJ2-1; D is unclear. The receptor was isolated from a female donor in good health, serving as a healthy control. Sample: memory CD4+ T cells from blood. CDR3 bases: TGTGCCAGCAGCTTGGTAGATCCCTACAATGAGCAGTTCTTC. Protein product: CASSLVDPYNEQFF.